The 18 T cell receptor beta chains listed next were all sequenced from one sample in a study of liver allograft versus peripheral blood T cells. Across the whole study: T cell receptor repertoires in transplanted livers were compared with those in recipients' peripheral blood.

TCRdb itself ran the reads through MiXCR, one entry per CDR3 protein. This table has approximately 13,000 distinct CDR3 sequences, 20% to 25% appearing once. These receptors originate from a human patient who had a liver transplant. Some T cells may trace back to the graft donor.

This clonotype was seen repeatedly, ten times or more. This chain joins TRBV10-3 and TRBJ1-5; D remains ambiguous. Germline V lookup: CDR1 ENHRY, CDR2 SYGVKD. This CDR3 spans 14 amino acids. Trimming pared 2 bases from V and 5 bases from J, leaving 10 bases between. In DNA form, the CDR3 reads TGTGCCATCAGTGAGACCACCGGCGATCAGCCCCAGCATTTT. Translating gives CAISETTGDQPQHF.

About this clonotype itself: This likely reflects a read error, since a far larger clone is one base away. This chain links TRBV6-6 with TRBJ1-2; TRBD1 is a possible D gene (6 bases). CDR1 and CDR2 from the germline V gene are MNHNY and SVGAGI (reference sequence). CDR3 length: 12 amino acids. CDR3 amino acids: CVSSFRTDGYTF. In nucleotides, the CDR3 is TGTGTCAGCAGTTTCCGGACAGATGGCTACACCTTC.

This clonotype was detected ten times or more. The chain uses TRBV10-3 and TRBJ1-1; D is ambiguous. The CDR3 consists of 12 residues. Germline CDR1 reads ENHRY; CDR2 reads SYGVKD. Trimming shortened V by 3 bases and J by 4 bases, and 6 bases separated the two germline ends. Written as DNA, the CDR3 is TGTGCCATCAGTGATACCTTCACTGAAGCTTTCTTT. This translates into CAISDTFTEAFF.

This clonotype was picked up many times. Here the CDR3 DNA reads TGTGCCAGCAGCCCTGGGGGGACACACTACGAGCAGTACTTC. Protein: CASSPGGTHYEQYF. This chain joins TRBV5-4 and TRBJ2-7, with D perhaps matching TRBD1 or TRBD2 (6 bases each). Germline assignment: CDR1 SGHNT and CDR2 YYREEE (reference sequence). V lost 4 bases and J lost 3, with 14 bases in between. This CDR3 comprises 14 residues.

V and J are TRBV30 and TRBJ2-7, with no clear D. This CDR3 is 14 amino acids long. V gave up 5 bases and J gave up 4 bases, with 18 bases separating them. Germline assignment: CDR1 GTSNPN and CDR2 SVGIG (reference sequence). The CDR3 reads CAWGRSFLLYEQYF. The CDR3, as DNA: TGTGCCTGGGGCCGGTCGTTTCTTTTGTACGAGCAGTACTTC.

The chain is built from TRBV10-1 and TRBJ1-1, with TRBD1 as a possible D gene (5 bases). This CDR3 spans 14 amino acids. V was shortened by 4 bases and J by 1 base, with 10 bases between the two germline ends. Germline CDR1 is WNHNN and CDR2 is SYGVQD (reference sequence). The chain's CDR3 is CASSAQGENTEAFF. The CDR3 DNA reads as TGCGCCAGCAGTGCTCAGGGAGAGAACACTGAAGCTTTCTTT.

This clonotype is deemed medium-sized. The chain uses TRBV7-9 and TRBJ1-6; 8 bases align to TRBD1. Germline V CDR1 and CDR2: SEHNR, FQNEAQ (reference sequence). The CDR3 has 16 residues. The V and J ends lost 1 base and 10 bases, in that order; junction bases with no gene match: 9. The CDR3 nucleotides are TGTGCCAGCAGCTTAGGGAGGACAGGGAGTGGCTCACCCCTCCACTTT. Protein product: CASSLGRTGSGSPLHF.

This clonotype was picked up a small number of times. The rearrangement links TRBV27 to TRBJ1-1; tentatively, D is TRBD1 (5 bases). V was shortened by 6 bases and J by 11 bases, with 25 bases between the two germline ends. Germline loops: CDR1 MNHEY, CDR2 SMNVEV (reference sequence). This CDR3 is 15 amino acids long. The CDR3 DNA sequence: TGTGCCAGCAGCCCAGGCCAGGGAAGAGGCCGGCGTGCTTTCTTT. It encodes CASSPGQGRGRRAFF.

This clonotype is deemed medium-sized. The rearrangement links TRBV6-5 to TRBJ2-1; 9 nucleotides agree with TRBD2. V was clipped by 7 bases and J by 7 bases; unmatched bases: 8. CDR1 is MNHEY, CDR2 SVGAGI, per germline. CDR3 length equals 14 residues. The CDR3 DNA reads as TGTGCCAGCAAAAGCGGGGGGACGGGGAATGAGCAGTTCTTC. Translation gives CASKSGGTGNEQFF.

This rearrangement joins TRBV5-4 to TRBJ1-2; 9 nucleotides align to TRBD1. Trimming cost V 2 bases and J 2 bases; bases outside gene matches: 1. This CDR3 has 14 residues. Germline CDR1 is SGHNT and CDR2 is YYREEE (reference sequence). This CDR3 reads CASSLQGANYGYTF. As DNA, the CDR3 is TGTGCCAGCAGCTTACAGGGGGCGAACTATGGCTACACCTTC.

This clonotype is termed medium-sized. The rearrangement links TRBV6-2 or TRBV6-3 to TRBJ1-2; D not certain. V dropped 10 bases and J dropped 4 bases, with 10 bases sitting between them. This CDR3 comprises 11 residues. The germline V gene has CDR1 MNHEY and CDR2 SVGEGT. The CDR3 here is CATLDGYGYTF. In DNA form, the CDR3 reads TGTGCCACCCTAGACGGCTATGGCTACACCTTC.

The chain employs TRBV12-3 or TRBV12-4 and TRBJ1-1, with D perhaps matching TRBD1 (5 bases). The length of the CDR3 is 13 residues. The V end lost 4 bases, the J end lost 4 bases, and 10 bases lay between the germline ends. The CDR3 loop is CASSSTEGTEAFF. The DNA for the CDR3 is TGTGCCAGCAGTTCGACAGAGGGCACTGAAGCTTTCTTT.

As regards this clonotype: This may stem from a read error, because a much larger clone lies one nucleotide away. This chain connects TRBV6-6 to TRBJ1-6; 8 bases match TRBD1. Per germline, CDR1 MNHNY and CDR2 SVGAGI (reference sequence). The J segment lost 7 bases and the V segment lost 4 bases, leaving 15 bases of the junction unmatched. This CDR3 spans 18 amino acids. DNA of the CDR3: TGTGCCAGCAGTTGCTCTTTGCGCTACAGGACAGGGAATTCACCCCTCCACTTT. Translation gives CASSCSLRYRTGNSPLHF.

This clonotype was picked up a small number of times. The rearrangement links TRBV12-3 or TRBV12-4 to TRBJ1-1; no reliable D call. This CDR3 has 15 amino acids. Between the trimmed V and J ends, which lost 0 bases and 3 bases, there was a span of 11 bases. The CDR3 DNA follows: TGTGCCAGCAGTTTAGCGACCCGGGGAGACACTGAAGCTTTCTTT. It is translated as CASSLATRGDTEAFF.

The V and J genes are TRBV15 and TRBJ2-1; 8 nucleotides match TRBD2. Germline V lookup: CDR1 LNHNV, CDR2 YYDKDF (reference sequence). J gave up 4 bases and V 0 bases, and 5 bases lay outside the gene matches. This CDR3 has 16 amino acids. The CDR3: CATSRDPAGAYNEQFF. The CDR3 DNA follows: TGTGCCACCAGCAGAGATCCAGCGGGGGCATACAATGAGCAGTTCTTC.

By sample fraction, this clonotype is medium-sized. This sequence joins TRBV18 and TRBJ2-2; 10 positions agree with TRBD1. The germline V gene has CDR1 KGHSH and CDR2 LQKENI. This CDR3 contains 14 residues. V lost 3 bases and J lost 5; bases outside the gene matches: 0. The CDR3 is CASSPGQGTGELFF. DNA for the CDR3: TGTGCCAGCTCACCGGGACAGGGGACCGGGGAGCTGTTTTTT.

The rearrangement joins TRBV6-6 to TRBJ1-1; D gene unclear. The V end lost 4 bases, the J end lost 5 bases, and 8 bases lay between the germline ends. There are 12 residues in the CDR3. From germline, CDR1 is MNHNY and CDR2 SVGAGI (reference sequence). The CDR3 DNA sequence: TGTGCCAGCAGTTTCTCGGGTACTGAAGCTTTCTTT. This codes for CASSFSGTEAFF.

The J gene is TRBJ1-1, the V gene TRBV12-3 or TRBV12-4; 7 bases map to TRBD1. The CDR3 contains 14 residues. With V trimmed by 6 bases and J by 5 bases, 9 bases remained unmatched. The CDR3 spells CASSIQGRGTEAFF. The CDR3 nucleotides are TGTGCCAGCAGCATACAGGGGAGGGGAACTGAAGCTTTCTTT.